One sample yielded the 21 T cell receptor beta chains listed below, sequenced in a study of OX40 agonist ivuxolimab in advanced cancers. The protocol was immunoSEQ multiplex PCR, while the TCRdb copy is restricted to in-frame clones and leaves out a portion. The sample contains some 90,000 clones, roughly 87% of which appear only once. The sample here was CD4+ or CD8+ T cells sorted from blood, taken in a trial of the OX40 agonist ivuxolimab. These receptors originate from an adult with an advanced solid tumor such as melanoma, head and neck, liver or kidney cancer.

CDR3 in amino acids: CASSTGPQGRETQYF. For the CDR3, the DNA is TGTGCCAGCAGTACCGGACCTCAGGGGAGAGAGACCCAGTACTTC. This sequence joins TRBV6-1 and TRBJ2-5; a possible D gene is TRBD1 (6 bases). Per germline, CDR1 MNHNS and CDR2 SASEGT. The CDR3 is 15 amino acids. V dropped 5 bases and J dropped 4 bases, with 17 bases sitting between them.

J is TRBJ1-2 and V is TRBV7-9, with D perhaps TRBD1 (5 bases). The CDR3 runs 13 residues. Germline lookup yields CDR1 SEHNR and CDR2 FQNEAQ (reference sequence). Trimming removed 5 bases from V and 3 bases from J, with 10 bases in between. The CDR3 region is CASSQWGDYGYTF. The DNA of the CDR3 is TGTGCCAGCAGCCAATGGGGGGACTATGGCTACACCTTC.

The rearrangement uses TRBV5-4 and TRBJ2-7; tentative D call: TRBD2 (6 bases). The CDR3 has 14 amino acids. Germline V lookup: CDR1 SGHNT, CDR2 YYREEE (reference sequence). Trimming shortened V by 3 bases and J by 2 bases, and 12 bases separated the two germline ends. CDR3 nucleotide sequence: TGTGCCAGCAGCTCGGCGGGGATAGCCTACGAGCAGTACTTC. This sequence encodes CASSSAGIAYEQYF. Together with reference TRBV5-4 and TRBJ2-7, the CDR3 gives the full variable domain: ETGVTQSPTHLIKTRGQQVTLRCSSQSGHNTVSWYQQALGQGPQFIFQYYREEENGRGNFPPRFSGLQFPNYSSELNVNALELDDSALYLCASSSAGIAYEQYFGPGTRLTVT.

This chain uses TRBV7-2 with TRBJ2-3; D not resolved. V shed 3 bases and J shed 4 bases, with 8 bases lying between them. The germline gives CDR1 SGHTA, CDR2 FQGNSA. The CDR3 runs 13 residues. CDR3 sequence reads: CASSFNVADTQYF. Written as DNA, the CDR3 is TGTGCCAGCAGCTTCAACGTTGCAGATACGCAGTATTTT.

The CDR3 nucleotides read TGTGCCAGCAGTGCAATAACAGGAGGTAACACTGAAGCTTTCTTT. It codes for CASSAITGGNTEAFF. The chain is built from TRBV6-1 and TRBJ1-1; D is possibly TRBD1 (5 bases). The CDR3 is 15 amino acids. Per the germline V gene, CDR1 is MNHNS and CDR2 is SASEGT. Trimming shortened V by 4 bases and J by 2 bases, and 14 bases separated the two germline ends.

This chain uses TRBV6-1 with TRBJ1-2; 7 bases align to TRBD1. CDR1 and CDR2 from the germline V gene are MNHNS and SASEGT. The CDR3 runs 15 residues. The J segment lost 5 bases and the V segment lost 10 bases, leaving 16 bases of the junction unmatched. The CDR3 region is CAMRFQGVAGYGYTF. In nucleotides, the CDR3 is TGTGCCATGCGGTTTCAGGGGGTCGCAGGATATGGCTACACCTTC.

This sequence joins TRBV11-2 and TRBJ1-2; no firm D call. CDR3 length equals 15 residues. Looked up from germline, CDR1 is SGHAT and CDR2 is FQNNGV. Trimming shortened V by 0 bases and J by 5 bases, and 13 bases separated the two germline ends. The CDR3 coding sequence is TGTGCCAGCAGCTTAGAATCCACCCAAACGTATGGCTACACCTTC. As protein: CASSLESTQTYGYTF.

The chain carries TRBV29-1 and TRBJ2-7, with D maybe TRBD2 (6 bases). Germline lookup yields CDR1 SQVTM and CDR2 ANQGSEA. The CDR3 is made up of 13 amino acids. Trimming removed 1 base from V and 7 bases from J, with 14 bases in between. CDR3 nucleotides: TGCAGCGTTGAAGGCCTCACCCGGGGGGAGCAGTACTTC. Translating gives CSVEGLTRGEQYF.

V and J are TRBV6-4 and TRBJ2-2, with a tentative D call TRBD1 (5 bases). The CDR3 sequence is 14 residues long. V lost 2 bases, J lost 7 bases, and 11 bases lay in between. Germline V lookup: CDR1 MRHNA, CDR2 SNTAGT. CDR3 sequence reads: CASSDIGAGGELFF. The CDR3 DNA reads as TGTGCCAGCAGTGACATTGGGGCCGGCGGGGAGCTGTTTTTT.

The V gene is TRBV14, the J gene TRBJ2-3; a possible D gene is TRBD2 (6 bases). V gave up 3 bases and J gave up 1 base, with 17 bases separating them. CDR1 is SGHDN and CDR2 is FVKESK in the germline V gene. This CDR3 region has 17 residues. CDR3 nucleotide sequence: TGTGCCAGCAGCCACGGAGCGGGTGAATTCGGCACAGATACGCAGTATTTT. Its translation: CASSHGAGEFGTDTQYF.

The genes are TRBV5-4 and TRBJ2-7, with D perhaps TRBD1 (5 bases). The CDR3 runs 13 residues. The V and J ends lost 0 bases and 4 bases respectively, with 8 bases between them. Per germline, CDR1 SGHNT and CDR2 YYREEE (reference sequence). CDR3 coding DNA: TGTGCCAGCAGCTTGGGACAGATTTACGAGCAGTACTTC. This gives the protein CASSLGQIYEQYF.

In this sample, this clone turned up once. V is TRBV30 and J is TRBJ2-2; D possibly corresponds to TRBD2 (5 bases). Looked up from germline, CDR1 is GTSNPN and CDR2 is SVGIG (reference sequence). The V gene lost 3 bases and the J gene lost 6 bases, with 14 bases spanning the gap. The length of the CDR3 is 14 residues. The CDR3 nucleotides read TGTGCCTGGAGCGGGAATTTAAAGTCCGGGGAGCTGTTTTTT. It encodes CAWSGNLKSGELFF.

This clone was seen only once. This sequence joins TRBV27 and TRBJ1-6; 7 bases match TRBD1. This CDR3 is 16 amino acids long. V gave up 6 bases and J gave up 9 bases; unmatched junction bases: 14. Germline V gene lookup returns CDR1 MNHEY and CDR2 SMNVEV (reference sequence). DNA for the CDR3: TGTGCCAGCAGATCATCAGGGGGTAGTGACGTTTCACCCCTCCACTTT. Encoded protein: CASRSSGGSDVSPLHF.

This clone was recorded once. The rearrangement joins TRBV15 to TRBJ1-2; 8 bases line up with TRBD1. V was pared by 5 bases and J by 2 bases, with 1 base of the junction left unmatched. The CDR3 consists of 13 residues. Germline CDR1 is LNHNV and CDR2 is YYDKDF (reference sequence). This CDR3 is CATSGDRNYGYTF. The CDR3 DNA reads as TGTGCCACCAGCGGGGACAGGAACTATGGCTACACCTTC.

The V gene is TRBV9, the J gene TRBJ1-4, with TRBD1 as a possible D gene (6 bases). This CDR3 spans 15 amino acids. Germline assignment: CDR1 SGDLS and CDR2 YYNGEE. V was shortened by 4 bases and J by 5 bases, with 15 bases between the two germline ends. CDR3 region: CASSFLGTLNEKLFF. Written as DNA, the CDR3 is TGTGCCAGCAGCTTCCTGGGGACACTGAATGAAAAACTGTTTTTT.

This rearrangement joins TRBV6-4 to TRBJ2-2; 8 bases line up with TRBD2. Germline-derived CDR1 and CDR2 are MRHNA and SNTAGT. V lost 8 bases, J lost 2 bases, and 4 bases stayed unmatched. This CDR3 region has 14 residues. For the CDR3, the DNA is TGTGCCAGCCAACTAGCGGCAAACACCGGGGAGCTGTTTTTT. Its translation: CASQLAANTGELFF.

The chain couples TRBV9 to TRBJ2-2; 12 bases align to TRBD2. This CDR3 contains 16 residues. The trim removed 4 bases at V and 5 bases at J, leaving 6 bases unmatched. The germline V gene encodes CDR1 SGDLS and CDR2 YYNGEE. CDR3 sequence reads: CASSMTSGGGTGELFF. For the CDR3, the DNA is TGTGCCAGCAGCATGACTAGCGGGGGTGGTACCGGGGAGCTGTTTTTT.

This rearrangement joins TRBV7-2 to TRBJ2-7, with D perhaps TRBD1 or TRBD2 (6 bases each). The CDR3 contains 14 residues. V was trimmed by 4 bases and J by 4 bases, leaving 14 bases between them. Germline V gene data show CDR1 as SGHTA and CDR2 as FQGNSA. This CDR3 reads CASSSDSGGYEQYF. The CDR3 DNA sequence: TGTGCCAGCAGCTCGGACAGTGGAGGGTACGAGCAGTACTTC.

The gene calls are TRBV7-3 and TRBJ2-3, with 7 bases aligning to TRBD1. The CDR3 sequence is 15 residues long. V lost 6 bases, J lost 2 bases, and 8 bases stayed unmatched. Germline CDR1 is SGHTA and CDR2 is FQGTGA. CDR3 sequence (DNA): TGTGCCAGCAGACCAACAGGGGCCAACACAGATACGCAGTATTTT. It yields the protein CASRPTGANTDTQYF.

This clone was picked up many times. The chain uses TRBV27 and TRBJ1-4, with 8 positions matching TRBD1. This CDR3 is 15 amino acids long. Germline CDR1 and CDR2: MNHEY and SMNVEV (reference sequence). The V segment lost 6 bases and the J segment 6 bases; nucleotides outside the gene matches: 9. CDR3 sequence (DNA): TGTGCCAGCAGGGGGCAGGGGGCTGGGCATGAAAAACTGTTTTTT. Amino acid sequence: CASRGQGAGHEKLFF.

V usage is TRBV11-3 and J usage is TRBJ2-2, with D possibly TRBD2 on 6 matching bases. The CDR3 loop spans 13 amino acids. Germline V lookup: CDR1 SGHNT, CDR2 YENEEA. Trimming shortened V by 4 bases and J by 7 bases, and 10 bases separated the two germline ends. CDR3 in amino acids: CASSWRGGGELFF. CDR3 nucleotide sequence: TGTGCCAGCAGCTGGCGGGGTGGCGGGGAGCTGTTTTTT. The variable domain in full, with the rest retrieved from reference TRBV11-3 and TRBJ2-2, is EAGVVQSPRYKIIEKKQPVAFWCNPISGHNTLYWYLQNLGQGPELLIRYENEEAVDDSQLPKDRFSAERLKGVDSTLKIQPAELGDSAVYLCASSWRGGGELFFGEGSRLTVL.